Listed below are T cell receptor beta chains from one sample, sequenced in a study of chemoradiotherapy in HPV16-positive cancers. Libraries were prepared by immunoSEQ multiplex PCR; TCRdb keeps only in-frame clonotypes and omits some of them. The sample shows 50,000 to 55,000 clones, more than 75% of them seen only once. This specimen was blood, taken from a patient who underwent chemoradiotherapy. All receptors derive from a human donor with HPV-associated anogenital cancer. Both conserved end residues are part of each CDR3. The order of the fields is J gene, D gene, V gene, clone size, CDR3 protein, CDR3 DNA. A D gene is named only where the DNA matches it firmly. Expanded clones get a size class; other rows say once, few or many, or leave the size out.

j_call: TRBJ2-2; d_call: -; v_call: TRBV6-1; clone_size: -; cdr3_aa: CASRGIVDTGELFF; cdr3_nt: TGTGCCAGCAGGGGGATCGTGGACACCGGGGAGCTGTTTTTT
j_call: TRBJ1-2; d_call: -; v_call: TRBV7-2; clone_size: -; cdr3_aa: CASSLDEGAILGYTF; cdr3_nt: TGTGCCAGCAGCTTAGATGAAGGGGCAATATTGGGCTACACCTTC
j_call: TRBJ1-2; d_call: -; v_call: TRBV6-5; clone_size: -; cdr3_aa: CASSYSTGNYGYTF; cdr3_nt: TGTGCCAGCAGTTACTCGACTGGGAACTATGGCTACACCTTC
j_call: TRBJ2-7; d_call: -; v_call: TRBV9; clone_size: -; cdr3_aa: CASSVAGDGVWEQYF; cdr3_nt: TGTGCCAGCAGCGTAGCGGGGGACGGCGTCTGGGAGCAGTACTTC
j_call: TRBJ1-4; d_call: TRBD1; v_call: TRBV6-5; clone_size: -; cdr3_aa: CASSGAGGEKLFF; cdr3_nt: TGTGCCAGCAGTGGGGCAGGGGGGGAAAAACTGTTTTTT
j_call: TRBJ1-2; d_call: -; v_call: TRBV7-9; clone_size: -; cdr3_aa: CASSSTVNYGYTF; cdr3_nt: TGTGCCAGCAGCTCGACTGTTAACTATGGCTACACCTTC
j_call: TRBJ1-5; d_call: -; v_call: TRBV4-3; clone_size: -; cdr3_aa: CASSQFEGHQPQHF; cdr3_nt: TGCGCCAGCAGCCAGTTTGAGGGGCATCAGCCCCAGCATTTT
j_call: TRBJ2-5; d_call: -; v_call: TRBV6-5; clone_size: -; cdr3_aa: CASSYSIGGQETQYF; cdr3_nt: TGTGCCAGCAGTTACTCGATTGGGGGGCAAGAGACCCAGTACTTC
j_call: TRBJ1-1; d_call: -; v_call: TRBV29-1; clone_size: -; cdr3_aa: CSDTTGGNTEAFF; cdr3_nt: TGCAGCGATACGACAGGCGGTAACACTGAAGCTTTCTTT
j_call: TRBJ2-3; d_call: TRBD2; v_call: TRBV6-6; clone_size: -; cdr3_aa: CASIGLAGVGDTQYF; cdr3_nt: TGTGCCAGCATTGGACTAGCGGGGGTGGGTGATACGCAGTATTTT
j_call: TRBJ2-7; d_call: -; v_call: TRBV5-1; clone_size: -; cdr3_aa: CASSLAAGSPREQYF; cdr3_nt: TGCGCCAGCAGCTTGGCGGCGGGGAGCCCCCGCGAGCAGTACTTC
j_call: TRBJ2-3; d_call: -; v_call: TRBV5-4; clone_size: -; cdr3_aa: CASRGGGERRTDTQYF; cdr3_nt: TGTGCCAGCAGGGGAGGAGGGGAGCGACGGACAGATACGCAGTATTTT
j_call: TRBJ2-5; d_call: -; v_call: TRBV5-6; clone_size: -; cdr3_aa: CASSPNPGGETQYF; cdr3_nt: TGTGCCAGCAGCCCAAACCCCGGGGGTGAGACCCAGTACTTC
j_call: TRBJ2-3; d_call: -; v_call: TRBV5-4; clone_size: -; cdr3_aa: CASSLVRGIETDTQYF; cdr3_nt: TGTGCCAGCAGCTTGGTGAGGGGCATTGAAACAGATACGCAGTATTTT
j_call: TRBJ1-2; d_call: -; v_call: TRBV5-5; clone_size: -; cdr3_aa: CASSLATAVIYGYTF; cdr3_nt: TGTGCCAGCAGCTTGGCCACTGCAGTTATCTATGGCTACACCTTC
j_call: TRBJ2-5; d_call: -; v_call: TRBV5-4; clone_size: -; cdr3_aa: CASSLEGGAVTQYF; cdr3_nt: TGTGCCAGCAGCTTGGAGGGGGGAGCCGTGACCCAGTACTTC
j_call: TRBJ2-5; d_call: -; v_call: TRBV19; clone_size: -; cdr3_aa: CASSIVPWETQYF; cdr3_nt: TGTGCCAGTAGTATTGTACCTTGGGAGACCCAGTACTTC
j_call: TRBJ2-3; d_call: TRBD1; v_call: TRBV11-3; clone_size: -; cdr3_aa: CASSDRGDTQYF; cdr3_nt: TGTGCCAGCTCCGACAGGGGAGATACGCAGTATTTT
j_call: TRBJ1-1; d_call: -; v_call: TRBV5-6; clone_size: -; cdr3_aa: CASSPNRGWTEAFF; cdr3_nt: TGTGCCAGCAGCCCCAATAGGGGGTGGACTGAAGCTTTCTTT
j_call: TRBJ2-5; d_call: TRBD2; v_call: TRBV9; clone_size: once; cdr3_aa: CASSVSPGLAGGETQYF; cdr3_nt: TGTGCCAGCAGCGTATCGCCGGGACTAGCGGGAGGAGAGACCCAGTACTTC
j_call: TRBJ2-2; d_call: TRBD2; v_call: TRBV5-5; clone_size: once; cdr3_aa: CASSLRRTSGRGDGELFF; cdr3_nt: TGTGCCAGCAGCCTTCGCCGAACTAGCGGGAGGGGGGACGGGGAGCTGTTTTTT
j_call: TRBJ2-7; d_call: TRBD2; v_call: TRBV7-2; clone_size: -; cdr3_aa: CASSSGLAGKNEQYF; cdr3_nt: TGTGCCAGCAGCTCCGGACTAGCGGGAAAAAACGAGCAGTACTTC
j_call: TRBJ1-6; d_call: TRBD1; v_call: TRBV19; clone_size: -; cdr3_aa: CASIRTGGESLHF; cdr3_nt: TGTGCCAGTATCCGGACAGGGGGCGAGTCCCTCCACTTT
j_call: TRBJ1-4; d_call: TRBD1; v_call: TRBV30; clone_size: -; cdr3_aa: CAWSGQGVREKLFF; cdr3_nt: TGTGCCTGGAGTGGGCAGGGGGTAAGGGAAAAACTGTTTTTT
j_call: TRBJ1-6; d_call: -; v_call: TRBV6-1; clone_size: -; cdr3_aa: CASSDGPGGPLHF; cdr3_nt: TGTGCCAGCAGTGATGGCCCTGGAGGCCCCCTCCACTTT
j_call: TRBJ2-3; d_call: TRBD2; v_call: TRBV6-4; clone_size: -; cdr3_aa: CASSDGGGATDTQYF; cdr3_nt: TGTGCCAGCAGTGACGGCGGGGGGGCCACAGATACGCAGTATTTT
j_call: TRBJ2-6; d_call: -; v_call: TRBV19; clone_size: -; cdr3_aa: CASSTPRSGANVLTF; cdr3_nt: TGTGCCAGTAGTACCCCCCGCTCTGGGGCCAACGTCCTGACTTTC
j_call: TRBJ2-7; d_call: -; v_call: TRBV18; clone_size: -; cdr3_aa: CASSEIQAGEQYF; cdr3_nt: TGTGCCAGCTCCGAAATACAGGCGGGCGAGCAGTACTTC
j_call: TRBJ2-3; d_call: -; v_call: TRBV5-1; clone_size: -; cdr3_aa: CASSFTGKSTDTQYF; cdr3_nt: TGCGCCAGCAGCTTCACAGGGAAGAGCACAGATACGCAGTATTTT